A selection of T cell receptor beta chains follows, all from one sample in a study of cytomegalovirus exposure and HLA in healthy donors. Measured with immunoSEQ multiplex PCR; TCRdb has only the in-frame clones, and not every one. The table has around 95,000 clones, roughly 80% seen once. Sequenced material: PBMCs. Every receptor here comes from a man in his thirties or forties in good health and CMV-seropositive. Each CDR3 is given with its conserved first and last residue. The order of the fields is V gene, clone size, D gene, J gene, CDR3 protein, CDR3 DNA. D genes are given only for firm matches. Clone size, where shown, is once, few, many, or a class for clones that have expanded.

TRBV5-1,once,.,TRBJ1-4,CASSLVGDKSEKLFF,TGCGCCAGCAGCTTGGTGGGGGACAAGAGTGAAAAACTGTTTTTT
TRBV18,.,TRBD1,TRBJ1-5,CASSSDRGSNQPQHF,TGTGCCAGCTCATCGGACAGGGGAAGCAATCAGCCCCAGCATTTT
TRBV5-1,.,TRBD2,TRBJ2-7,CASSVRLAGDDEQYF,TGCGCCAGCAGCGTAAGACTAGCGGGAGACGACGAGCAGTACTTC
TRBV29-1,.,.,TRBJ2-1,CSVEGGTSYNEQFF,TGCAGCGTTGAAGGCGGGACCTCCTACAATGAGCAGTTCTTC
TRBV5-1,.,TRBD1,TRBJ1-1,CASSFHQSTGERTEAFF,TGCGCCAGCAGCTTTCATCAATCTACAGGGGAGAGGACTGAAGCTTTCTTT
TRBV27,.,.,TRBJ2-3,CASSYSWTTDTQYF,TGTGCCAGCAGTTATAGCTGGACAACAGATACGCAGTATTTT
TRBV13,.,.,TRBJ2-2,CASSSDSPLLFF,TGTGCCAGCAGCTCGGACAGCCCTCTTCTGTTTTTT
TRBV27,.,.,TRBJ2-1,CASSTRGGGHREQFF,TGTGCCAGCAGTACGAGGGGAGGGGGTCACAGGGAGCAGTTCTTC
TRBV19,.,TRBD2,TRBJ2-3,CASRPPGLASDTQYF,TGTGCCAGTAGACCCCCGGGACTAGCGTCAGATACGCAGTATTTT
TRBV7-2,.,TRBD2,TRBJ2-1,CASSGLAGMGEQFF,TGTGCCAGCAGCGGACTAGCGGGGATGGGTGAGCAGTTCTTC
TRBV7-9,.,.,TRBJ1-1,CSSTLAGRGTAFF,TGTTCCAGCACCCTCGCTGGCAGGGGTACAGCTTTCTTT
TRBV4-1,.,TRBD1,TRBJ1-5,CASSQDEDRDQPQHF,TGCGCCAGCAGCCAAGATGAGGACAGGGATCAGCCCCAGCATTTT
TRBV7-2,.,TRBD2,TRBJ2-7,CASSSGLAASYEQYF,TGTGCCAGCAGCTCCGGACTAGCGGCCTCCTACGAGCAGTACTTC
TRBV5-6,few,TRBD1,TRBJ1-5,CASSQGQGFQPQHF,TGTGCCAGCAGCCAGGGACAGGGCTTTCAGCCCCAGCATTTT
TRBV7-9,.,TRBD2,TRBJ2-1,CASSLATPGGDEQFF,TGTGCCAGCAGCTTAGCAACACCCGGGGGGGATGAGCAGTTCTTC
TRBV6-5,.,.,TRBJ2-1,CASSYFGDSNEQFF,TGTGCCAGCAGTTACTTCGGGGATTCCAATGAGCAGTTCTTC
TRBV5-4,.,.,TRBJ2-1,CASGLGGAASGRNEQFF,TGTGCCAGCGGTTTAGGGGGGGCCGCCTCGGGGAGGAATGAGCAGTTCTTC
TRBV19,.,TRBD2,TRBJ2-1,CASSLAGFNEQFF,TGTGCCAGTAGCCTAGCGGGCTTCAATGAGCAGTTCTTC
TRBV19,few,TRBD1,TRBJ1-2,CASSNLRQGAGGPAISYGYTF,TGTGCCAGTAGTAACCTACGACAGGGGGCAGGAGGCCCGGCGATTTCCTATGGCTACACCTTC
TRBV28,once,.,TRBJ2-1,CASSVTSPPYNEQFF,TGTGCCAGCAGTGTGACTAGTCCCCCATACAATGAGCAGTTCTTC
TRBV6-1,.,TRBD1,TRBJ1-3,CASSDGTGSGNTIYF,TGTGCCAGCAGTGACGGGACAGGGTCTGGAAACACCATATATTTT
TRBV28,.,.,TRBJ2-5,CASSLSRIETQYF,TGTGCCAGCAGTTTGAGTCGTATCGAGACCCAGTACTTC
TRBV5-6,once,TRBD2,TRBJ2-5,CASSLRDYWGETQYF,TGTGCCAGCAGCTTGAGGGACTATTGGGGGGAGACCCAGTACTTC
TRBV7-2,.,TRBD1,TRBJ2-5,CASSYRQGPRETQYF,TGTGCCAGCAGCTACAGACAGGGCCCTCGGGAGACCCAGTACTTC
TRBV15,.,TRBD1,TRBJ2-1,CATSGQTGKVDNEQFF,TGTGCCACCAGTGGGCAGACAGGGAAAGTGGACAATGAGCAGTTCTTC
TRBV7-9,.,TRBD1,TRBJ2-7,CASSHWDRSYEQYF,TGTGCCAGCAGCCACTGGGACAGATCCTACGAGCAGTACTTC
TRBV27,.,.,TRBJ2-1,CASKGDNYNEQFF,TGTGCCAGCAAGGGGGACAACTACAATGAGCAGTTCTTC